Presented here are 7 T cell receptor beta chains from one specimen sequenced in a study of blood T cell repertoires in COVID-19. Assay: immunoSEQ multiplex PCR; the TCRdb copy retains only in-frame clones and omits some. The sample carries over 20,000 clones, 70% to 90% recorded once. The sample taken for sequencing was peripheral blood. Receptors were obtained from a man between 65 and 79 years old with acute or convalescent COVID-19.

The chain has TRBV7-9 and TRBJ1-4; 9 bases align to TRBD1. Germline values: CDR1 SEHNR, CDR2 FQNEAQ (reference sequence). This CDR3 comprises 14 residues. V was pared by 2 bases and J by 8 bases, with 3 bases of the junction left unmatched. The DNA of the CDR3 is TGTGCCAGCAGCTTACACGACAGGGGGGAAAAACTGTTTTTT. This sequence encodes CASSLHDRGEKLFF.

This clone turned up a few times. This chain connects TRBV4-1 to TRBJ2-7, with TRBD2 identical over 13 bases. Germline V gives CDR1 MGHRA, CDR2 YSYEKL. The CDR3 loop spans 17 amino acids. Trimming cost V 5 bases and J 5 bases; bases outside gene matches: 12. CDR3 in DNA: TGCGCCAGCAGCTCAAGAAGTTGGACTAGCGGGAGTCACGAGCAGTACTTC. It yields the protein CASSSRSWTSGSHEQYF.

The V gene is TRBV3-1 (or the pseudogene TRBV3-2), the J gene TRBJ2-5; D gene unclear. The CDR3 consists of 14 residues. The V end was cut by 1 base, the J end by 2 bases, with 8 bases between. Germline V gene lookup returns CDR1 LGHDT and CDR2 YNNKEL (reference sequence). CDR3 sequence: CASSQVVGQETQYF. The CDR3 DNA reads TGTGCCAGCAGCCAAGTGGTCGGGCAAGAGACCCAGTACTTC.

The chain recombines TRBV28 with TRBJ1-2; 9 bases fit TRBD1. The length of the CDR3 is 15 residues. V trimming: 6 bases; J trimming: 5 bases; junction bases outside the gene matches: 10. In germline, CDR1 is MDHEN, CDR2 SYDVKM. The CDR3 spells CASSPGTGSWYGYTF. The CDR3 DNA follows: TGTGCCAGCAGCCCTGGGACAGGGTCGTGGTATGGCTACACCTTC.

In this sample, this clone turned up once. In nucleotides, the CDR3 is TGCGCCAGCAGTTCCGGGACTAGCGGGTTCAATGAGCAGTTCTTC. Translating it yields CASSSGTSGFNEQFF. The rearrangement uses TRBV10-1 and TRBJ2-1; 12 bases match TRBD2. The CDR3 has 15 amino acids. Looked up from germline, CDR1 is WNHNN and CDR2 is SYGVQD (reference sequence). V lost 5 bases to trimming and J lost 6 bases; unmatched junction nucleotides: 5.

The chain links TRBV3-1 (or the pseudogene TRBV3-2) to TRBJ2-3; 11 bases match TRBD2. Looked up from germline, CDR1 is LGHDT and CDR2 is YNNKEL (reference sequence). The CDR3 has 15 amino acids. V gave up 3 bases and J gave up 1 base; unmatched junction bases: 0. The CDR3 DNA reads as TGTGCCAGCAGCCAGGGACTAGCGGGCACAGATACGCAGTATTTT. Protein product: CASSQGLAGTDTQYF.

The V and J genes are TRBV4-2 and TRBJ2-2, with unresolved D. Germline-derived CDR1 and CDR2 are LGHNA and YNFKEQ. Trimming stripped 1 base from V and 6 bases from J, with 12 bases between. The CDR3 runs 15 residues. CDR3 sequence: CASSQGAQTAGELFF. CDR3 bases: TGTGCCAGCAGCCAAGGGGCCCAGACCGCCGGGGAGCTGTTTTTT.